This TCR beta chain came from a study of blood T cells in healthy people across ages. Findings and limits, study-wide: A conclusive naive versus antigen-experienced comparison was prevented by the unsorted PBMCs. Long-lived donors carried more naive CD4+ cells and greater diversity than aged donors.

Deletions cut 3 bases from V and 0 bases from J, with 19 bases between. This CDR3 spans 18 amino acids. Germline-derived CDR1 and CDR2 are MNHEY and SMNVEV (reference sequence). It was with a sample-barcoded 5' primer and a J-beta primer mix that a second PCR of roughly 7 to 12 cycles was run. A template-switch adaptor with 12 random nucleotides tagged each cDNA molecule. TCRdb re-called the 5' RACE reads through MiXCR, storing one row per CDR3 protein. The sample has 1.5 million to 1.8 million distinct CDR3 sequences; approximately 43% are singletons. The study drew donors from healthy Caucasian individuals in Russia aged roughly 6 to 90. For this clonotype: What it binds is unknown.

The sequenced sample consisted of blood. The rearrangement links TRBV27 to TRBJ2-3, with D tentatively TRBD1 (5 bases). The clonotype originates from a woman under 30 in good health. The CDR3: CASSFTFLRVSSTDTQYF. For the CDR3, the DNA is TGTGCCAGCAGTTTTACCTTTCTCAGGGTTTCTAGCACAGATACGCAGTATTTT.